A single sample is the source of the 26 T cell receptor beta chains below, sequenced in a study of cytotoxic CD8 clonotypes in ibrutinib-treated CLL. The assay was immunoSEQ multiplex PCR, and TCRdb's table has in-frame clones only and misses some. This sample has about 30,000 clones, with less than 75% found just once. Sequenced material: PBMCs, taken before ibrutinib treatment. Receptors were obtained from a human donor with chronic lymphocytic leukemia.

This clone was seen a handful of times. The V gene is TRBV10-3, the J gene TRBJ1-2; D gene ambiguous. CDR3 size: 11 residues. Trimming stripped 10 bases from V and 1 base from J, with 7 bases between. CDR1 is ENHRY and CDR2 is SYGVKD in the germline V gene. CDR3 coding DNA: TGTGCCAGCCGCGATAACTATGGCTACACCTTC. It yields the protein CASRDNYGYTF.

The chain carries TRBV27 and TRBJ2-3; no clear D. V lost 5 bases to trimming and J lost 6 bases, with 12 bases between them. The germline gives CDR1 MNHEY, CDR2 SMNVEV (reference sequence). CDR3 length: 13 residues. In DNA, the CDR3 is TGTGCCAGCAGTCCCTACCAAGGGGATACGCAGTATTTT. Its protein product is CASSPYQGDTQYF.

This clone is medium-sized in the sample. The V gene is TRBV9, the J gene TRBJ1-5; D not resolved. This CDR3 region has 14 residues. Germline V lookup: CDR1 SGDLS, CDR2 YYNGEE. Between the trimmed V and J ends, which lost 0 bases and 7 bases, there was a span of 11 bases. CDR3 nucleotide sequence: TGTGCCAGCAGCGTAGATGGGAGGCGGCAGCCCCAGCATTTT. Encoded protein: CASSVDGRRQPQHF.

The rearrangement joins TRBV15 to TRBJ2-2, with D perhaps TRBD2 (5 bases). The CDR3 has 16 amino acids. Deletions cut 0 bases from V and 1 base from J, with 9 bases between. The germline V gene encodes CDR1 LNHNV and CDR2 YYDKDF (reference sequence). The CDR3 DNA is TGTGCCACCAGCAGAGACCGGGGTTGGAACACCGGGGAGCTGTTTTTT. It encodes CATSRDRGWNTGELFF. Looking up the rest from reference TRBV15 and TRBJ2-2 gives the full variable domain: DAMVIQNPRYQVTQFGKPVTLSCSQTLNHNVMYWYQQKSSQAPKLLFHYYDKDFNNEADTPDNFQSRRPNTSFCFLDIRSPGLGDTAMYLCATSRDRGWNTGELFFGEGSRLTVL.

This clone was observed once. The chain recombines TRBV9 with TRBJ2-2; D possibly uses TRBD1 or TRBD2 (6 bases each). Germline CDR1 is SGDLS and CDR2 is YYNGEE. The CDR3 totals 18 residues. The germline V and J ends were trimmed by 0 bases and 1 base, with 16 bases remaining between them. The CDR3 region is CASSVEAPGAKNTGELFF. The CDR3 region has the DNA TGTGCCAGCAGCGTAGAAGCCCCGGGGGCCAAGAACACCGGGGAGCTGTTTTTT.

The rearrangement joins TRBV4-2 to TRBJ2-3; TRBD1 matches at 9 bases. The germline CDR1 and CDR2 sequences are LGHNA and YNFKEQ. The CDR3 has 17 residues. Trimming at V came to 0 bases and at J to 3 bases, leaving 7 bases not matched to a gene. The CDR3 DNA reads TGTGCCAGCAGCCAAGAAGGGACAGGGTCCAGGACAGATACGCAGTATTTT. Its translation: CASSQEGTGSRTDTQYF.

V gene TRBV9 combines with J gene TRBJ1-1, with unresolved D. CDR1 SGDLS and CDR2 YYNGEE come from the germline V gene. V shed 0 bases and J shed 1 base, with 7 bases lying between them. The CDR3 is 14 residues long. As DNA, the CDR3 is TGTGCCAGCAGCGTAGTTGCCGGGAACACTGAAGCTTTCTTT. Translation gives CASSVVAGNTEAFF.

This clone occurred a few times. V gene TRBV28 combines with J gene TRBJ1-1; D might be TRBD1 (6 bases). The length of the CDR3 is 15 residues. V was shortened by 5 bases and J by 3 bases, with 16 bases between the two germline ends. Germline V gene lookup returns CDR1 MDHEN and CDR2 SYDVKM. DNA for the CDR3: TGTGCCAGCAGTCCGAACAAAAGGGGGTACACTGAAGCTTTCTTT. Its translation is CASSPNKRGYTEAFF.

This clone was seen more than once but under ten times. The CDR3 protein is CASSDTYGYTF. In DNA, the CDR3 is TGTGCCAGCAGTGACACATATGGCTACACCTTC. This sequence joins TRBV2 and TRBJ1-2; D gene unclear. Germline-derived CDR1 and CDR2 are SNHLY and FYNNEI. The CDR3 runs to 11 residues. The V end lost 3 bases, the J end lost 5 bases, and 4 bases lay between the germline ends.

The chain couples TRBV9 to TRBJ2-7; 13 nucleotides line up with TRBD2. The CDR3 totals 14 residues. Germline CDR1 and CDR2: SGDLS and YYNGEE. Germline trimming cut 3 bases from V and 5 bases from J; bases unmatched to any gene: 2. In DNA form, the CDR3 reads TGTGCCAGCAGCGCCGGACTAGCGGGGGACGAGCAGTACTTC. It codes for CASSAGLAGDEQYF.

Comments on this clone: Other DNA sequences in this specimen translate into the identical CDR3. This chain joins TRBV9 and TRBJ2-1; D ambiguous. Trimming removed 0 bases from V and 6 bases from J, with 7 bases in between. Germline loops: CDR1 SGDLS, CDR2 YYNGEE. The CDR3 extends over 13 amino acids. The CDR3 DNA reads TGTGCCAGCAGCGTAGGTAGTGGCAATGAGCAGTTCTTC. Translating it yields CASSVGSGNEQFF.

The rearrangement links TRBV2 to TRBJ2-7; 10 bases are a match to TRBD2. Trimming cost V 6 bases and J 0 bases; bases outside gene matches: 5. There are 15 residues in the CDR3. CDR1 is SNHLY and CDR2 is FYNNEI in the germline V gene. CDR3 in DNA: TGTGCCAGCAGGAGACTAGCGGGCGACTCCTACGAGCAGTACTTC. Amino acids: CASRRLAGDSYEQYF.

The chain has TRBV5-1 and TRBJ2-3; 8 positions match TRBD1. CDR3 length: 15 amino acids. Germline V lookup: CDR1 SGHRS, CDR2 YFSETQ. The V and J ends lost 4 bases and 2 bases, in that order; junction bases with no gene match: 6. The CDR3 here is CASSHRTGTTDTQYF. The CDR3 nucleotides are TGCGCCAGCAGCCATCGGACAGGGACCACAGATACGCAGTATTTT.

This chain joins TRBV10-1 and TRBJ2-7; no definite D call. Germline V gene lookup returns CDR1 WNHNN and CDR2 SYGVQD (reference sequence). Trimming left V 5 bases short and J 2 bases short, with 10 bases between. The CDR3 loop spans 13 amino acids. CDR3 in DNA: TGCGCCAGCAGTACCGGGCCCACCTACGAGCAGTACTTC. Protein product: CASSTGPTYEQYF.

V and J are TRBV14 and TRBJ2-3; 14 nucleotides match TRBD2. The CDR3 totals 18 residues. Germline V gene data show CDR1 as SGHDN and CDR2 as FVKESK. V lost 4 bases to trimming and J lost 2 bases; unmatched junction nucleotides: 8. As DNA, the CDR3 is TGTGCCAGCAGCCGTTTGCCGGGACTAGCGGGAGACACAGATACGCAGTATTTT. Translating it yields CASSRLPGLAGDTDTQYF.

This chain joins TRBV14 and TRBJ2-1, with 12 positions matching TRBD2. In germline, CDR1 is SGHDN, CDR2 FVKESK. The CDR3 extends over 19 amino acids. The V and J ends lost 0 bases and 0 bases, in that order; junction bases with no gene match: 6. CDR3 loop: CASSQDSWTSGISYNEQFF. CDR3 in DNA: TGTGCCAGCAGCCAAGATTCCTGGACTAGCGGGATCTCCTACAATGAGCAGTTCTTC.

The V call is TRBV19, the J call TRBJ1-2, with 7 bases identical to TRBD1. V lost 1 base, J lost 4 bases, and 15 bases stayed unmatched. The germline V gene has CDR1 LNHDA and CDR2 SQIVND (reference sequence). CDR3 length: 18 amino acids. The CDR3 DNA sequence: TGTGCCAGTAGTATAGTAAACAGGGGCCCCTCGCTGGGCTATGGCTACACCTTC. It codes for CASSIVNRGPSLGYGYTF.

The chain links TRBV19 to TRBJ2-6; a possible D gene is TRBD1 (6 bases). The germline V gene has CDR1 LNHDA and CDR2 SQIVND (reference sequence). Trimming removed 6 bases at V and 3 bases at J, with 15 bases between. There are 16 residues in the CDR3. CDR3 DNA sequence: TGTGCCAGTAGATTCAGGGGTCTACGTGGGGCCAACGTCCTGACTTTC. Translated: CASRFRGLRGANVLTF.

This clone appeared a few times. DNA of the CDR3: TGTGCCAGCAGTACCCGGGGGGCCACAGATACGCAGTATTTT. It codes for CASSTRGATDTQYF. The chain is built from TRBV6-5 and TRBJ2-3; TRBD2 might be the D (7 bases). Trimming removed 5 bases at V and 2 bases at J, with 11 bases between. The CDR3 spans 14 residues. CDR1 is MNHEY, CDR2 SVGAGI, per germline.

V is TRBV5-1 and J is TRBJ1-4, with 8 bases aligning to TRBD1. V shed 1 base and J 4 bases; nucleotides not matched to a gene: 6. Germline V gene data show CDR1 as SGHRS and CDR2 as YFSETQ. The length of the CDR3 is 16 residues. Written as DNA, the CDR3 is TGCGCCAGCAGCTTGAGTAAAACAGGGGGTAATGAAAAACTGTTTTTT. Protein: CASSLSKTGGNEKLFF.

The CDR3: CASSLAGGPDTQYF. CDR3 nucleotides: TGTGCCAGCAGTCTAGCGGGGGGGCCGGATACGCAGTATTTT. This rearrangement joins TRBV6-1 to TRBJ2-3, with 12 positions matching TRBD2. The CDR3 is 14 amino acids. In germline, CDR1 is MNHNS, CDR2 SASEGT. V lost 5 bases, J lost 6 bases, and 3 bases stayed unmatched.

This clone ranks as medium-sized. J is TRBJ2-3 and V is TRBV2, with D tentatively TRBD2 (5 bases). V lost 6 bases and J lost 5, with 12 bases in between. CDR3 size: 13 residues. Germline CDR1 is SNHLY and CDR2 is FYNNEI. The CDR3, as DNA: TGTGCCAGCAGGAGGCTAGCAAAAGATACGCAGTATTTT. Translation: CASRRLAKDTQYF.

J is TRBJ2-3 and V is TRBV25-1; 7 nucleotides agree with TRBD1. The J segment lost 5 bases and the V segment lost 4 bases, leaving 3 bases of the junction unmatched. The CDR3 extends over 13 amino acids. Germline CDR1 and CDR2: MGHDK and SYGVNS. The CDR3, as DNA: TGTGCCAGCAGTGGCTGGACAGGAGATACGCAGTATTTT. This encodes CASSGWTGDTQYF.

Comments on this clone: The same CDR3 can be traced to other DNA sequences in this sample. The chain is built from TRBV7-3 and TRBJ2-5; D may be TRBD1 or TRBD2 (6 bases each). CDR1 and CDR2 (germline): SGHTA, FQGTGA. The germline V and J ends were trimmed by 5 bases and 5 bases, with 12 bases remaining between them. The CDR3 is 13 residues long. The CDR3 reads CASSLGGLETQYF. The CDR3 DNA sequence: TGTGCCAGCAGCCTAGGGGGGTTGGAGACCCAGTACTTC. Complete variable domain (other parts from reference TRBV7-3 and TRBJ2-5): GAGVSQTPSNKVTEKGKYVELRCDPISGHTALYWYRQSLGQGPEFLIYFQGTGAADDSGLPNDRFFAVRPEGSVSTLKIQRTERGDSAVYLCASSLGGLETQYFGPGTRLLVL.

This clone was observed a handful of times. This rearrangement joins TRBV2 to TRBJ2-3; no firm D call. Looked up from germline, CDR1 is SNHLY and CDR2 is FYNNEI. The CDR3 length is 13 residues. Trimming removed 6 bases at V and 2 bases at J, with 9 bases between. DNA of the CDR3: TGTGCCAGCAGAGGGCCAATCACAGATACGCAGTATTTT. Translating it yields CASRGPITDTQYF. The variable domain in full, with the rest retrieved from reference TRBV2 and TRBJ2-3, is EPEVTQTPSHQVTQMGQEVILRCVPISNHLYFYWYRQILGQKVEFLVSFYNNEISEKSEIFDDQFSVERPDGSNFTLKIRSTKLEDSAMYFCASRGPITDTQYFGPGTRLTVL.

The CDR3 nucleotides read TGTGCCAGCAGTTTTTTCGGTGTCAATCAGCCCCAGCATTTT. Its translation: CASSFFGVNQPQHF. V usage is TRBV28 and J usage is TRBJ1-5; D is unclear. From germline, CDR1 is MDHEN and CDR2 SYDVKM. With 3 bases removed from V and 3 bases from J, the gap between germline ends came to 9 bases. The CDR3 is made up of 14 amino acids.